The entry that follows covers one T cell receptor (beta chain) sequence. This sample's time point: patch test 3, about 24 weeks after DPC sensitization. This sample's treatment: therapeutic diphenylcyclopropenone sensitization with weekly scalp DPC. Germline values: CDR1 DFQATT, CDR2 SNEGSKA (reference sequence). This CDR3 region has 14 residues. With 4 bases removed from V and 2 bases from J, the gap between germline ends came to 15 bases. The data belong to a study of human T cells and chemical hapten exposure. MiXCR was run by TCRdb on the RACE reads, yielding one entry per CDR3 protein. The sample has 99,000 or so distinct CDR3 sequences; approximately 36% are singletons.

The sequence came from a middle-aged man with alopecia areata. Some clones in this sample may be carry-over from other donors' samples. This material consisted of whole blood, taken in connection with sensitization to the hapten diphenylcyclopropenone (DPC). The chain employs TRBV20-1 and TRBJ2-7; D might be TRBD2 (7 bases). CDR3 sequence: CSANPREGAYEQYF. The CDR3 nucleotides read TGCAGTGCTAACCCCAGGGAGGGGGCCTACGAGCAGTACTTC.